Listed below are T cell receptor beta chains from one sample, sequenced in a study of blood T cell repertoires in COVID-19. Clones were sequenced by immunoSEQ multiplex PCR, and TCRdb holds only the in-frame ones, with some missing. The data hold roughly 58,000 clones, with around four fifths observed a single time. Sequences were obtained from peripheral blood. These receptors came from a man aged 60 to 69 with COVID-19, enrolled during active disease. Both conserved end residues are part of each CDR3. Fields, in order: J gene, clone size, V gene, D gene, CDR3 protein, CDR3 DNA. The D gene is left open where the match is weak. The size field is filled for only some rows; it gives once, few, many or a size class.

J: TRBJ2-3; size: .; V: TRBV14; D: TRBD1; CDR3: CASSQVRDRGHSTDTQYF; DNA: TGTGCCAGCAGCCAAGTAAGGGACAGGGGCCACTCAACAGATACGCAGTATTTT
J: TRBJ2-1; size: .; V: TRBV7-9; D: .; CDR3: CASSLRQASYNEQFF; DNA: TGTGCCAGCAGCTTACGACAGGCCTCCTACAATGAGCAGTTCTTC
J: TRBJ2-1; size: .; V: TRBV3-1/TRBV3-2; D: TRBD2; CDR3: CASSRAGSGRYNEQFF; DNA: TGTGCCAGCAGCCGCGCCGGGAGCGGGAGGTACAATGAGCAGTTCTTC
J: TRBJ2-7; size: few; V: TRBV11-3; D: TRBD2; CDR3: CASSSRSGRAGYEQYF; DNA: TGTGCCAGCAGCTCTCGTAGCGGGAGGGCCGGGTACGAGCAGTACTTC
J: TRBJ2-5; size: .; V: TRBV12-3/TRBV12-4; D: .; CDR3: CASSFDTTTQYF; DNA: TGTGCCAGCAGTTTTGACACCACGACCCAGTACTTC
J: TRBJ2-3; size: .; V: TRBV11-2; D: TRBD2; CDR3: CASSLRTSGGLTDTQYF; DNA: TGTGCCAGCAGCCTCAGGACTAGCGGGGGGCTCACAGATACGCAGTATTTT
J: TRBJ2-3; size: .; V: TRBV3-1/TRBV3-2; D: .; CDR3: CASSHLNTDTQYF; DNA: TGTGCCAGCAGCCACCTAAACACAGATACGCAGTATTTT
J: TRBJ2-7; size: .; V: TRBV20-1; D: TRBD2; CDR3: CSARSGNEQYF; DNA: TGCAGTGCTAGAAGCGGGAACGAGCAGTACTTC
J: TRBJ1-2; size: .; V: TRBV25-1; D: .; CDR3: CASTEGGQGGAYGYTF; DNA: TGTGCCAGCACCGAAGGTGGTCAGGGAGGCGCCTATGGCTACACCTTC
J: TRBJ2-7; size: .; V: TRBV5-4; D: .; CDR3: CASSQRQSYEQYF; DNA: TGTGCCAGCAGCCAGCGACAGTCCTACGAGCAGTACTTC
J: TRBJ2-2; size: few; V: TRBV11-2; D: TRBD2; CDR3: CASSSGLAGGRRPGELFF; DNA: TGTGCCAGCAGTTCGGGACTAGCGGGAGGGCGGCGCCCCGGGGAGCTGTTTTTT